This passage covers 30 T cell receptor beta chains from one sample sequenced in a study of blood T cell repertoires in COVID-19. Data came from immunoSEQ multiplex PCR; TCRdb stores just in-frame clones and leaves some out. Among about 100,000 clones listed, 85% to 90% were seen once. Material for sequencing was peripheral blood. The receptor set was obtained from a human donor with active COVID-19. The donor label of this sample is uncertain.

The V call is TRBV5-6, the J call TRBJ2-2, with D possibly being TRBD1 (6 bases). With 0 bases removed from V and 5 bases from J, the gap between germline ends came to 11 bases. CDR1 is SGHDT and CDR2 is YYEEEE in the germline V gene. This CDR3 is 15 amino acids long. The CDR3 bases are TGTGCCAGCAGCTTGGTGGCTAGGGGGACCGGGGAGCTGTTTTTT. It encodes CASSLVARGTGELFF.

The genes are TRBV9 and TRBJ2-2; maybe TRBD1 (5 bases). Germline CDR1 is SGDLS and CDR2 is YYNGEE. V lost 3 bases and J lost 1, with 10 bases in between. CDR3 size: 15 residues. CDR3 nucleotide sequence: TGTGCCAGCAGCGAGGACACCTTGAACACCGGGGAGCTGTTTTTT. Its translation: CASSEDTLNTGELFF.

For the CDR3, the DNA is TGTGCCACCGGGACAGGGTTAGAGCAGTACTTC. It is translated as CATGTGLEQYF. This chain links TRBV28 with TRBJ2-7; 9 nucleotides agree with TRBD1. V dropped 10 bases and J dropped 7; count of bases not matched to a gene: 5. The germline CDR1 and CDR2 sequences are MDHEN and SYDVKM. CDR3 length: 11 amino acids.

CDR3 region: CASSLAGRPSTDTQYF. The CDR3 DNA reads as TGTGCCAGCAGCTTAGCGGGCAGGCCTAGCACAGATACGCAGTATTTT. The chain uses TRBV7-2 and TRBJ2-3; D is unresolved. Trimming shortened V by 0 bases and J by 0 bases, and 10 bases separated the two germline ends. In germline, CDR1 is SGHTA, CDR2 FQGNSA. This CDR3 contains 16 residues.

The sample holds one count of this clone. The genes are TRBV6-1 and TRBJ1-1; TRBD1 is a possible D gene (5 bases). Germline V gene data show CDR1 as MNHNS and CDR2 as SASEGT. The CDR3 is made up of 15 amino acids. V was pared by 0 bases and J by 0 bases, with 8 bases between. CDR3 sequence (DNA): TGTGCCAGCAGTGAAGCGCGGGGGATGAACACTGAAGCTTTCTTT. Protein product: CASSEARGMNTEAFF.

This clone has only one observation. This chain links TRBV6-6 with TRBJ1-2; TRBD1 agrees at 8 bases. V shed 0 bases, J shed 4 bases, and the junction held 7 bases outside the gene matches. This CDR3 is 16 amino acids long. CDR1 and CDR2 (germline): MNHNY, SVGAGI (reference sequence). CDR3 protein: CASSYSPGQDRYGYTF. The CDR3, as DNA: TGTGCCAGCAGTTACTCGCCGGGACAGGACCGCTATGGCTACACCTTC.

This rearrangement joins TRBV11-2 to TRBJ2-7; TRBD2 might be the D (5 bases). Trimming removed 4 bases at V and 0 bases at J, with 13 bases between. CDR1 and CDR2 from the germline V gene are SGHAT and FQNNGV. The length of the CDR3 is 15 residues. CDR3 sequence (DNA): TGTGCCAGCAGCTCCCGGATAGGGAGCTCCTACGAGCAGTACTTC. Its translation: CASSSRIGSSYEQYF.

V gene TRBV2 combines with J gene TRBJ1-1, with no clear D. The V end lost 5 bases, the J end lost 0 bases, and 10 bases lay between the germline ends. This CDR3 has 14 residues. The germline CDR1 and CDR2 sequences are SNHLY and FYNNEI. Here the CDR3 reads CASSTEYMNTEAFF. The CDR3 region has the DNA TGTGCCAGCAGTACAGAGTACATGAACACTGAAGCTTTCTTT.

The rearrangement uses TRBV7-9 and TRBJ1-4; D is perhaps TRBD1 (6 bases). The CDR3 has 15 residues. Trimming pared 3 bases from V and 7 bases from J, leaving 15 bases between. Germline values: CDR1 SEHNR, CDR2 FQNEAQ (reference sequence). The CDR3 sequence is CASSFRGILGEKLFF. The CDR3 region has the DNA TGTGCCAGCAGCTTCAGGGGTATCTTAGGTGAAAAACTGTTTTTT. The full variable domain, completed using reference TRBV7-9 and TRBJ1-4, is DTGVSQNPRHKITKRGQNVTFRCDPISEHNRLYWYRQTLGQGPEFLTYFQNEAQLEKSRLLSDRFSAERPKGSFSTLEIQRTEQGDSAMYLCASSFRGILGEKLFFGSGTQLSVL.

The gene calls are TRBV6-5 and TRBJ2-7, with 7 bases identical to TRBD1. With 0 bases clipped from V and 3 bases from J, the junction kept 2 bases outside the gene matches. CDR1 and CDR2 (germline): MNHEY, SVGAGI. The CDR3 totals 14 residues. CDR3 loop: CASSYSGTDYEQYF. CDR3 in DNA: TGTGCCAGCAGTTACTCAGGGACAGACTACGAGCAGTACTTC.

This clone was observed a single time. V gene TRBV12-3 or TRBV12-4 combines with J gene TRBJ2-7, with 9 bases that match TRBD1. The CDR3 length is 11 residues. J lost 9 bases, V lost 5 bases, and 2 bases had no gene match. In DNA form, the CDR3 reads TGTGCCAGCAGTCGACAGGGGGGGCAGTACTTC. This gives the protein CASSRQGGQYF.

With regard to this clone: Because the CDR3's place on the DNA is in doubt, the DNA is left out and the CDR3 is given as listed by TCRdb. V is TRBV21-1 and J is TRBJ2-7; the tabulated D call, TRBD1, remains unverified against the DNA. TRBV21-1 counts as a pseudogene. With termini counted, the CDR3 has 16 amino acids. The CDR3 sequence is CASSKVGTGSSYEQYF.

This chain links TRBV13 with TRBJ1-1; weak D call: TRBD1 (6 bases). Germline V CDR1 and CDR2: PRHDT, FYEKMQ (reference sequence). The CDR3 contains 15 residues. The V end was cut by 1 base, the J end by 3 bases, with 12 bases between. Here the CDR3 DNA reads TGTGCCAGCAGCTTAGAGGGGGGGAACGACACTGAAGCTTTCTTT. Its translation: CASSLEGGNDTEAFF.

CDR3 DNA sequence: TGTGCCTGGAGTGCCGGGGGGAGAGCACAATTTTCGCAGTATTTT. It encodes CAWSAGGRAQFSQYF. V usage is TRBV30 and J usage is TRBJ2-3, with 7 bases fitting TRBD2. The V and J ends lost 1 base and 10 bases, in that order; junction bases with no gene match: 14. This CDR3 contains 15 residues. From germline, CDR1 is GTSNPN and CDR2 SVGIG (reference sequence).

The chain is built from TRBV5-6 and TRBJ2-1; 7 bases are a match to TRBD2. The germline CDR1 and CDR2 sequences are SGHDT and YYEEEE. The CDR3 has 15 amino acids. V lost 2 bases to trimming and J lost 8 bases; unmatched junction nucleotides: 10. CDR3 loop: CASSFRGVHSDEQFF. The CDR3 region has the DNA TGTGCCAGCAGCTTCCGGGGGGTGCATAGCGATGAGCAGTTCTTC.

CDR3 bases: TGCGCCAGCAGCTACGGACTAGCGGGGACAGATACGCAGTATTTT. Translation: CASSYGLAGTDTQYF. This rearrangement joins TRBV5-1 to TRBJ2-3; 12 bases fit TRBD2. The CDR3 spans 15 residues. J gave up 3 bases and V 3 bases, and 2 bases lay outside the gene matches. Germline V lookup: CDR1 SGHRS, CDR2 YFSETQ.

This rearrangement joins TRBV27 to TRBJ1-3; possible D gene TRBD1, 6 bases. This CDR3 has 14 residues. Germline CDR1 reads MNHEY; CDR2 reads SMNVEV (reference sequence). Trimming removed 3 bases at V and 4 bases at J, with 10 bases between. This chain's CDR3 is CASSFVGAGNTIYF. The CDR3, as DNA: TGTGCCAGCAGTTTTGTGGGGGCGGGAAACACCATATATTTT.

The chain recombines TRBV4-3 with TRBJ2-5; 9 positions match TRBD1. CDR1 and CDR2 from the germline V gene are LGHNA and YSLEER. The V segment lost 2 bases and the J segment 6 bases; nucleotides outside the gene matches: 4. This CDR3 contains 14 residues. As DNA, the CDR3 is TGCGCCAGCAGCCAAACAGGGGGCGCAAAGACCCAGTACTTC. Translated: CASSQTGGAKTQYF.

This clone has a handful of counts. The CDR3: CASSTREGNVYEQYF. In DNA, the CDR3 is TGTGCCAGCAGCACCCGGGAGGGAAATGTCTACGAGCAGTACTTC. V is TRBV27 and J is TRBJ2-7; 8 bases agree with TRBD2. The CDR3 spans 15 residues. Germline V gives CDR1 MNHEY, CDR2 SMNVEV (reference sequence). J lost 3 bases, V lost 6 bases, and 10 bases had no gene match.

V is TRBV27 and J is TRBJ2-7, with 9 bases matching TRBD1. There are 16 residues in the CDR3. Germline values: CDR1 MNHEY, CDR2 SMNVEV (reference sequence). Unmatched junction bases numbered 15, after V lost 11 bases and J lost 1 base. CDR3 region: CAGRNGTGTKSYEQYF. The CDR3 DNA follows: TGTGCCGGCCGTAACGGGACAGGGACAAAATCCTACGAGCAGTACTTC.

The rearrangement uses TRBV4-3 and TRBJ1-5, with D hard to call. In germline, CDR1 is LGHNA, CDR2 YSLEER. The CDR3 covers 17 residues. The V gene lost 4 bases and the J gene lost 0 bases, with 16 bases spanning the gap. CDR3 amino acids: CASSPGSGLHSNQPQHF. The CDR3 coding sequence is TGCGCCAGCAGCCCGGGGAGTGGCCTACATAGCAATCAGCCCCAGCATTTT.

This clone has only a few counts. The genes are TRBV7-3 and TRBJ1-5; D unresolved. Trimming cost V 0 bases and J 9 bases, with 21 bases left between them. Germline values: CDR1 SGHTA, CDR2 FQGTGA. This CDR3 region has 17 residues. CDR3 coding DNA: TGTGCCAGCAGCTTAACCCCCACACTGCCTCAGGCACTGCCCCAGCATTTT. Translation: CASSLTPTLPQALPQHF.

V usage is TRBV19 and J usage is TRBJ1-5; D might be TRBD1 (6 bases). Trimming took off 5 bases at V and 1 base at J, with 9 bases between the two ends. Germline CDR1 is LNHDA and CDR2 is SQIVND (reference sequence). The CDR3 is 14 residues long. CDR3 sequence: CASSSGQSNQPQHF. The CDR3 bases are TGTGCCAGTAGTTCCGGACAGAGCAATCAGCCCCAGCATTTT.

This clone appeared a few times. The chain combines TRBV6-6 with TRBJ1-5, with D perhaps TRBD1 (5 bases). V shed 8 bases and J shed 6 bases, with 14 bases lying between them. The CDR3 length is 13 residues. Looked up from germline, CDR1 is MNHNY and CDR2 is SVGAGI (reference sequence). The CDR3 DNA sequence: TGTGCCAGCCTCGGGGGTGGGGGTCAGCCCCAGCATTTT. Translation: CASLGGGGQPQHF.

The J gene is TRBJ1-1, the V gene TRBV5-1, with 7 bases that match TRBD1. The ends lost 4 bases at V and 2 bases at J; junction bases unmatched: 14. Germline CDR1 and CDR2: SGHRS and YFSETQ. This CDR3 comprises 17 residues. CDR3 bases: TGCGCCAGCAGCCGGACCCCGACAGGGCAGCTAAACACTGAAGCTTTCTTT. This sequence encodes CASSRTPTGQLNTEAFF.

This clone has just one count. The chain links TRBV10-3 to TRBJ2-1; 7 bases are shared with TRBD2. The germline V gene has CDR1 ENHRY and CDR2 SYGVKD. The CDR3 totals 15 residues. The V and J ends lost 4 bases and 5 bases, in that order; junction bases with no gene match: 8. The CDR3 region has the DNA TGTGCCATCAGTGGCGGCGGGGGACTCCACAATGAGCAGTTCTTC. Encoded protein: CAISGGGGLHNEQFF.

This rearrangement joins TRBV15 to TRBJ2-7, with D possibly matching TRBD2 (6 bases). CDR1 is LNHNV and CDR2 is YYDKDF in the germline V gene (reference sequence). The CDR3 consists of 15 residues. The V gene lost 5 bases and the J gene lost 0 bases, with 14 bases spanning the gap. The CDR3 reads CATSSRRDLSYEQYF. CDR3 DNA sequence: TGTGCCACCAGCTCTAGGAGGGACCTCTCCTACGAGCAGTACTTC. Full variable domain (remainder filled in from reference TRBV15 and TRBJ2-7): DAMVIQNPRYQVTQFGKPVTLSCSQTLNHNVMYWYQQKSSQAPKLLFHYYDKDFNNEADTPDNFQSRRPNTSFCFLDIRSPGLGDTAMYLCATSSRRDLSYEQYFGPGTRLTVT.

This chain uses TRBV19 with TRBJ2-7, with 8 bases that match TRBD1. The length of the CDR3 is 14 residues. The V and J ends lost 4 bases and 0 bases, in that order; junction bases with no gene match: 2. The germline V gene has CDR1 LNHDA and CDR2 SQIVND (reference sequence). The CDR3 nucleotides read TGTGCCAGTAGTACTACAGGGGGCTCCTACGAGCAGTACTTC. Its protein is CASSTTGGSYEQYF.

V is TRBV5-1 and J is TRBJ1-2; 10 nucleotides match TRBD1. The CDR3 contains 15 residues. Trimming at V came to 0 bases and at J to 3 bases, leaving 2 bases not matched to a gene. Germline values: CDR1 SGHRS, CDR2 YFSETQ. The chain's CDR3 is CASSLGGQGYYGYTF. Here the CDR3 DNA reads TGCGCCAGCAGCTTGGGGGGACAGGGGTACTATGGCTACACCTTC. Full variable domain (rest looked up from reference TRBV5-1 and TRBJ1-2): KAGVTQTPRYLIKTRGQQVTLSCSPISGHRSVSWYQQTPGQGLQFLFEYFSETQRNKGNFPGRFSGRQFSNSRSEMNVSTLELGDSALYLCASSLGGQGYYGYTFGSGTRLTVV.

Note on this clone: One end of the junction does not line up with germline, which may come from a read error. V gene TRBV5-1 combines with J gene TRBJ1-1; D is ambiguous. Germline loops: CDR1 SGHRS, CDR2 YFSETQ. The CDR3 spans 11 residues. The CDR3 nucleotides are TGCGCCAGCAGCTTGGCCGGGTTCAGTTCATTT. Protein: CASSLAGFSSF.